These T cell receptor beta chains were read from a single sample in a study of T cells in Graves' hyperthyroidism and ophthalmopathy. TCRdb passed the multiplex PCR reads through MiXCR, listing each CDR3 protein once. The sample lists more than 550,000 distinct CDR3 sequences, nearly 45% occurring once. Sequenced material: peripheral blood or thyroid tissue (not recorded which). These receptors all come from an adult man with Graves' disease, either hyperthyroidism or ophthalmopathy (not recorded which). The CDR3 runs from the conserved cysteine through the conserved F or W. D genes are given only for firm matches. Rows may omit the clone size; those that give it use once, few, many or a size class.

abundance	v_gene	d_gene	j_gene	CDR3aa	CDR3nt
few	TRBV12-3/TRBV12-4	.	TRBJ2-7	CASSLRPQGKIYEQYF	TGTGCCAGCAGCCTTAGACCCCAGGGGAAGATTTACGAGCAGTACTTC
.	TRBV24-1	.	TRBJ2-2	CATSDFLGATLNTGELFF	TGTGCCACCAGTGATTTTTTAGGGGCAACCTTAAACACCGGGGAGCTGTTTTTT
many	TRBV29-1	.	TRBJ1-2	CSVRPGNIYGYTF	TGCAGCGTTCGACCCGGGAATATTTATGGCTACACCTTC
.	TRBV10-3	.	TRBJ1-1	CAISAWGTEAFF	TGTGCCATCAGTGCGTGGGGCACTGAAGCTTTCTTT
many	TRBV24-1	.	TRBJ1-5	CATSDQDGGRNQPQHF	TGTGCCACCAGTGACCAAGACGGGGGGCGCAATCAGCCCCAGCATTTT
.	TRBV20-1	TRBD1	TRBJ1-1	CSARRQGGNTEAFF	TGCAGTGCTAGACGACAGGGGGGTAACACTGAAGCTTTCTTT
few	TRBV7-8	.	TRBJ1-6	CASSQTTQGRGSPLHF	TGTGCCAGCAGCCAAACGACACAGGGAAGAGGTTCACCCCTCCACTTT
many	TRBV7-9	.	TRBJ1-2	CASSLQGTRGYTF	TGTGCCAGCAGCTTACAGGGAACGAGGGGCTACACCTTC
.	TRBV7-9	.	TRBJ2-2	CASSPPRSTGELFF	TGTGCCAGCAGCCCCCCCCGGTCGACCGGGGAGCTGTTTTTT
.	TRBV2	.	TRBJ2-7	CASREWDYEQYF	TGTGCCAGCAGAGAGTGGGACTACGAGCAGTACTTC
.	TRBV13	TRBD1	TRBJ1-2	CASSLGGQGPSYGYTF	TGTGCCAGCAGCTTAGGGGGACAGGGCCCAAGCTATGGCTACACCTTC
many	TRBV15	.	TRBJ1-3	CATSMGDRNTIYF	TGTGCCACCAGCATGGGGGATCGGAACACCATATATTTT
.	TRBV15	.	TRBJ1-2	CATSRDQGRPVGSYTF	TGTGCCACCAGCAGAGATCAGGGACGTCCAGTGGGGAGCTACACCTTC
.	TRBV12-3/TRBV12-4	TRBD1	TRBJ1-5	CASSLRTGEGQPQHF	TGTGCCAGCAGTTTGAGGACAGGGGAGGGTCAGCCCCAGCATTTT
many	TRBV19	.	TRBJ2-7	CASTSRAYEQYF	TGTGCCAGCACCTCCAGGGCCTACGAGCAGTACTTC
.	TRBV29-1	TRBD1	TRBJ1-2	CSVESTGGFGYTF	TGCAGCGTTGAATCTACAGGGGGCTTTGGCTACACCTTC
few	TRBV7-9	.	TRBJ1-2	CASSFYQNAYDGYTF	TGTGCCAGCAGCTTCTATCAGAATGCGTACGATGGCTACACCTTC
.	TRBV7-9	TRBD2	TRBJ2-7	CASGGIYEQYF	TGTGCTAGCGGGGGGATCTACGAGCAGTACTTC
.	TRBV7-2	.	TRBJ1-1	CASSLDRLREAFF	TGTGCCAGCAGCCTTGACAGACTCCGTGAAGCTTTCTTT
many	TRBV24-1	.	TRBJ2-2	CATSDDFNTGELFF	TGTGCCACCAGTGATGACTTCAACACCGGGGAGCTGTTTTTT
.	TRBV29-1	.	TRBJ2-5	CSVENQGRNQYF	TGCAGCGTTGAAAATCAGGGGAGGAACCAGTACTTC
.	TRBV10-2	.	TRBJ2-6	CASSLPASGANVLTF	TGCGCCAGCAGCTTGCCCGCCTCTGGGGCCAACGTCCTGACTTTC
.	TRBV2	.	TRBJ1-5	CASSTGIMGNQPQHF	TGTGCCAGCAGTACAGGGATTATGGGCAATCAGCCCCAGCATTTT
.	TRBV11-2	TRBD1	TRBJ1-6	CASSPRQGPPFNSPLHF	TGTGCCAGCAGCCCTAGACAGGGACCTCCGTTTAATTCACCCCTCCACTTT
.	TRBV2	.	TRBJ1-2	CASSEAAGVGYTF	TGTGCCAGCAGTGAGGCGGCAGGGGTCGGCTACACCTTC
.	TRBV10-3	.	TRBJ2-7	CAITSGDRGYEQYF	TGTGCCATCACTAGCGGGGACAGGGGCTACGAGCAGTACTTC
.	TRBV29-1	.	TRBJ1-6	CSVEESQDNSPLHF	TGCAGCGTTGAAGAGTCACAGGACAATTCACCCCTCCACTTT
.	TRBV2	TRBD1	TRBJ1-1	CASTSNARTGQRVFF	TGTGCCAGCACCTCGAACGCCCGGACAGGGCAGAGGGTTTTTTTT
few	TRBV3-1	.	TRBJ2-7	CASSQDLDGTSYQYF	TGTGCCAGCAGCCAAGATCTTGATGGGACTTCCTACCAGTACTTC
few	TRBV24-1	.	TRBJ1-6	CASRNPSSYNSPLHF	TGTGCCAGCAGGAACCCGAGCTCCTATAATTCACCCCTCCACTTT
.	TRBV19	.	TRBJ2-2	CASSINHGLFF	TGTGCCAGTAGTATAAACCACGGGCTGTTTTTT
few	TRBV7-2	.	TRBJ1-5	CASSLLEGANQPQHF	TGTGCCAGCAGCTTATTGGAAGGGGCAAATCAGCCCCAGCATTTT
.	TRBV5-1	.	TRBJ2-7	CASSASGHSYEQYF	TGCGCCAGCAGCGCCAGCGGCCACTCCTACGAGCAGTACTTC
many	TRBV24-1	TRBD1	TRBJ1-5	CATSDARGRQPQHF	TGTGCCACCAGCGATGCCAGGGGGCGACAGCCCCAGCATTTT
many	TRBV10-3	.	TRBJ1-4	CAISPAATNEKLFF	TGTGCCATCAGCCCCGCAGCAACTAATGAAAAACTGTTTTTT
.	TRBV10-2	.	TRBJ1-2	CASSAVGPRGYTF	TGCGCCAGCAGTGCGGTGGGACCACGTGGCTACACCTTC
few	TRBV12-3/TRBV12-4	TRBD2	TRBJ2-5	CASSPSRPGGGETQYF	TGTGCCAGCAGCCCCAGCCGACCGGGAGGAGGGGAGACCCAGTACTTC
.	TRBV10-3	.	TRBJ1-2	CASSSGIFNYGYTF	TGTGCCAGCAGTTCCGGTATATTTAACTATGGCTACACCTTC
.	TRBV24-1	TRBD1	TRBJ2-5	CATSDSTRGQETQYF	TGTGCCACCAGTGATTCGACAAGGGGGCAGGAGACCCAGTACTTC
few	TRBV20-1	TRBD1	TRBJ1-2	CSANMPGTANYGYTF	TGCAGTGCTAACATGCCCGGGACAGCGAACTATGGCTACACCTTC
.	TRBV2	.	TRBJ1-5	CASSAVGNSNQPQHF	TGTGCCAGCAGTGCAGTGGGGAATAGCAATCAGCCCCAGCATTTT
.	TRBV7-2	.	TRBJ2-7	CASSGAGGNSYEQYF	TGTGCCAGCAGCGGGGCAGGCGGGAACTCCTACGAGCAGTACTTC